Listed below are T cell receptor beta chains from one sample, sequenced in a study of response to subunit inactivated influenza vaccine. One entry per CDR3 protein, called by TCRdb with MiXCR from the RT-PCR reads. The profile shows roughly 460,000 distinct CDR3 sequences, approximately 9.9% of them singletons. Specimen: PBMCs from blood, collected more than 35 days after vaccination. These receptors originate from a man aged 50 or older who received an inactivated influenza vaccine. Each CDR3 is given with its conserved first and last residue. The D gene is left open where the match is weak. Expanded clones are given a class, and other clones once, few, many or no size at all.

V gene,D gene,clone size,CDR3 protein
TRBV7-6,.,few,CASSRTPHPNRLASTDTQYF
TRBV6-2/TRBV6-3,.,few,CASSYLDGSYNEQFF
TRBV12-3/TRBV12-4,.,few,CASSLQVQGIAGELFF
TRBV19,.,once,CASRDVLNEQYF
TRBV4-3,.,few,CASSQDKAYTQYF
TRBV12-3/TRBV12-4,TRBD1,many,CASNGQGIGYGYTF
TRBV2,.,.,CASSANLSPFGSYEQYF
TRBV2,.,few,CASSEQGSRNQPQHF
TRBV4-1,.,.,CASSRIALGIPKYF
TRBV5-1,.,few,CASSGGTVNTEAFF
TRBV5-1,TRBD1,many,CASSLPGQSTDTQYF
TRBV3-1,.,few,CASSQGLGDQPQHF
TRBV5-1,.,.,CASSLGNAFYEQYF
TRBV6-2/TRBV6-3,.,.,CASSYLGVTEQYF
TRBV5-6,.,few,CASSFWSGTGANVLTF
TRBV2,TRBD1,many,CASKRQGDTGELFF
TRBV28,.,.,CASSFPTPRDLYEQYF
TRBV2,.,few,CASSDRTETSYEQYF
TRBV13,TRBD1,few,CASSLGGQGFSYEQYF
TRBV12-3/TRBV12-4,.,few,CASSHLRGCGETQYF
TRBV10-3,.,few,CAITRNPRTDTQYF
TRBV19,.,.,CASSIGGIQYNEQFF
TRBV20-1,TRBD2,few,CSAQTGLAGAFSYNEQFF
TRBV7-9,TRBD2,.,CASSVAGEGYEQYF
TRBV20-1,.,.,CSARRRHYGYTF
TRBV30,.,.,CAWEYGGGHNEQFF
TRBV12-3/TRBV12-4,.,many,CASSQFIGGYTF
TRBV29-1,.,many,CSVGQYNEQFF
TRBV18,.,.,CASSPPEFSRQETQYF
TRBV12-3/TRBV12-4,.,many,CASSAKRTAYYGYTF
TRBV6-1,.,few,CASRTGLRGAGELFF
TRBV28,TRBD1,.,CATDRATNEKLFF
TRBV28,TRBD2,.,CASSKRGRTDTQYF
TRBV10-3,.,.,CAISDTAEQYF
TRBV7-9,.,few,CASSLEGREYEQYF
TRBV5-1,.,few,CASSFFGDNIQYF
TRBV29-1,TRBD1,few,CSVRGGRRETQYF
TRBV7-3,.,many,CASSLTGGSAAGELFF
TRBV3-1,.,few,CASSLQSSDTQYF
TRBV5-5,.,many,CASSYLNGRGNNEQFF
TRBV5-1,.,many,CASSLGPARDFTYEQYF
TRBV5-1,.,many,CASSIGHNGVYNEQFF
TRBV2,TRBD1,few,CASSEWDRGSEKLFF
TRBV10-3,TRBD2,.,CAISEVTSGRYNEQFF
TRBV7-3,.,.,CASATGSNQPQHF
TRBV7-2,.,many,CASSLLGRDTQYF
TRBV29-1,TRBD2,few,CSVEIGGGYDEQYF
TRBV21-1,.,.,CASSTNLRIDSNQPQHF
TRBV4-3,.,.,CASSQDSGRSLNSPLHF
TRBV20-1,.,few,CSARGGAGQHYGYTF
TRBV12-3/TRBV12-4,.,many,CASSFGPGESAEAFF